This T cell receptor beta chain was recovered during a study of blood T cells in healthy people across ages. Overall study results and limits: Researchers judged that diversity estimates from one million T cells fell short of true values.

This clonotype occurred once. Its antigen is not known. Combining a sample-barcoded 5' primer with a J-beta primer mix, a second PCR ran for about 7 to 12 cycles. TCRdb re-called the 5' RACE reads with MiXCR, one entry per CDR3 protein. The profile shows just over 1 million distinct CDR3 sequences, under 45% of them singletons. Per the germline V gene, CDR1 is DFQATT and CDR2 is SNEGSKA (reference sequence). V lost 0 bases and J lost 0; bases outside the gene matches: 9. The CDR3 has 18 residues. Sequencing was performed on blood. The rearrangement joins TRBV20-1 to TRBJ2-7, with 12 bases fitting TRBD2. The receptor was derived from an older woman in good health. CDR3 nucleotides: TGCAGTGCTAGAGATCCCCGAACTAGCGGGGGGATCTCCTACGAGCAGTACTTC. This gives the protein CSARDPRTSGGISYEQYF.